This is a list of T cell receptor beta chains from one sample in a study of blood T cell repertoires in COVID-19. TCRdb keeps only in-frame clones here, not all; method: immunoSEQ multiplex PCR. The sample records roughly 300,000 clones, 75% to 95% being singletons. The sequenced material came from PBMCs or T cells enriched from blood (not recorded which). These receptors originate from a woman aged 25-40 years who had recovered from COVID-19. Each CDR3 is given with its conserved first and last residue. The D gene is left open where the match is weak. For some rows the clone size is stated as once, few or many, or as a class when expanded; others skip it.

V: TRBV9
D: NA
size: NA
J: TRBJ2-1
DNA: TGTGCCAGCAGCGCCCGTTCCCAGCGGAGCTCCTACAATGAGCAGTTCTTC
CDR3: CASSARSQRSSYNEQFF

V: TRBV15
D: NA
size: NA
J: TRBJ1-6
DNA: TGTGCCACCAGCAGAGATCGTGGGGGGGATTCACCCCTCCACTTT
CDR3: CATSRDRGGDSPLHF

V: TRBV15
D: TRBD1
size: NA
J: TRBJ1-2
DNA: TGTGCCACCAGCCAGCCGGACAGGGGGAACTATGGCTACACCTTC
CDR3: CATSQPDRGNYGYTF

V: TRBV5-1
D: NA
size: NA
J: TRBJ1-1
DNA: TGCGCCAGCAGCTTCGATGAGACGTGGGCCGCGAACACTGAAGCTTTCTTT
CDR3: CASSFDETWAANTEAFF

V: TRBV5-4
D: NA
size: NA
J: TRBJ1-1
DNA: TGTGCCAGCAGCTTGCAGGGGTGGGACACTGAAGCTTTCTTT
CDR3: CASSLQGWDTEAFF

V: TRBV30
D: TRBD1
size: NA
J: TRBJ1-4
DNA: TGTGCCTGGAGTGGAGACAGGGGATATGAAAAACTGTTTTTT
CDR3: CAWSGDRGYEKLFF

V: TRBV7-2
D: TRBD1
size: once
J: TRBJ1-6
DNA: TGTGCCAGCAGCGCCGCCGGGACAGGAAATTCACCCCTCCACTTT
CDR3: CASSAAGTGNSPLHF

V: TRBV5-1
D: TRBD1
size: NA
J: TRBJ1-2
DNA: TGCGCCAGCAGCATGGGACAGGGTAACTATGGCTACACCTTC
CDR3: CASSMGQGNYGYTF

V: TRBV9
D: NA
size: once
J: TRBJ2-7
DNA: TGTGCCAGCAGCGTAGGGTGGACAAGCTACGAGCAGTACTTC
CDR3: CASSVGWTSYEQYF

V: TRBV7-2
D: TRBD1
size: NA
J: TRBJ2-4
DNA: TGTGCCAGCAGCTTAGAGACAGGGGCGGGCAAAAACATTCAGTACTTC
CDR3: CASSLETGAGKNIQYF

V: TRBV28
D: NA
size: NA
J: TRBJ2-2
DNA: TGTGCCAGCAGTCAGCTCCGGACTCTGAACACCGGGGAGCTGTTTTTT
CDR3: CASSQLRTLNTGELFF

V: TRBV28
D: NA
size: NA
J: TRBJ1-4
DNA: TGTGCCAGCGGCTGGCGGGGTCCTAATGAAAAACTGTTTTTT
CDR3: CASGWRGPNEKLFF

V: TRBV13
D: TRBD1
size: NA
J: TRBJ1-1
DNA: TGTGCCAGCAGCCCCAGACAGGGGGAAGCTTTCTTT
CDR3: CASSPRQGEAFF

V: TRBV6-5
D: NA
size: NA
J: TRBJ1-5
DNA: TGTGCCAGCAGTGACTCCCCGAATCAGCCCCAGCATTTT
CDR3: CASSDSPNQPQHF

V: TRBV3-1/TRBV3-2
D: NA
size: NA
J: TRBJ2-7
DNA: TGTGCCAGCAGCCAAAGGTTAGCTTGGAATCCTTTACGTGAGCAGTACTTC
CDR3: CASSQRLAWNPLREQYF

V: TRBV3-1/TRBV3-2
D: TRBD1
size: NA
J: TRBJ1-2
DNA: TGTGCCAGCAGCCCGGACAGGGGGCCAGGCTACACCTTC
CDR3: CASSPDRGPGYTF

V: TRBV3-1/TRBV3-2
D: NA
size: NA
J: TRBJ1-5
DNA: TGTGCCAGCAGCCAAGTATCAGGCGGACTAGGGAATCAGCCCCAGCATTTT
CDR3: CASSQVSGGLGNQPQHF

V: TRBV14
D: NA
size: NA
J: TRBJ2-6
DNA: TGTGCCAGCAGCCAAACAGATACTGGGGCCAACGTCCTGACTTTC
CDR3: CASSQTDTGANVLTF

V: TRBV5-1
D: NA
size: few
J: TRBJ2-5
DNA: TGCGCCAGCAGCTTTGCGGTGGAAGAGACCCAGTACTTC
CDR3: CASSFAVEETQYF

V: TRBV2
D: NA
size: NA
J: TRBJ1-4
DNA: TGTGCCAGCACCACAGGGTTGCGGGCTGAAAAACTGTTTTTT
CDR3: CASTTGLRAEKLFF

V: TRBV9
D: NA
size: NA
J: TRBJ2-1
DNA: TGTGCCAGCAGCCCCCTCTCTAGAGTCAATGAGCAGTTCTTC
CDR3: CASSPLSRVNEQFF

V: TRBV4-3
D: TRBD1
size: once
J: TRBJ2-1
DNA: TGCGCCAGCAGCCAAGATCGACAGGGGGTGGATGAGCAGTTCTTC
CDR3: CASSQDRQGVDEQFF

V: TRBV14
D: NA
size: NA
J: TRBJ2-1
DNA: TGTGCCAGCAGCCAAGATCTCAATGAGCAGTTCTTC
CDR3: CASSQDLNEQFF

V: TRBV7-2
D: NA
size: once
J: TRBJ1-1
DNA: TGTGCCAGCAGCCCCCCCCCGGGTGTAGGTGAAGCTTTCTTT
CDR3: CASSPPPGVGEAFF

V: TRBV6-5
D: NA
size: NA
J: TRBJ1-5
DNA: TGTGCCAGCACCATCACAGGGAATCAGCCCCAGCATTTT
CDR3: CASTITGNQPQHF

V: TRBV2
D: TRBD2
size: NA
J: TRBJ2-2
DNA: TGTGCCAGCAGTGATTCACAGTTAGCGGGAGGTAACACCGGGGAGCTGTTTTTT
CDR3: CASSDSQLAGGNTGELFF

V: TRBV6-1
D: NA
size: NA
J: TRBJ1-5
DNA: TGTGCCAGCATTGATAGACAGTACCCTGGAGGGATGCCCCAGCATTTT
CDR3: CASIDRQYPGGMPQHF

V: TRBV5-5
D: NA
size: NA
J: TRBJ1-3
DNA: TGTGCCAGCAGCGTAGACAGACTCGGAAACACCATATATTTT
CDR3: CASSVDRLGNTIYF

V: TRBV10-3
D: TRBD1
size: NA
J: TRBJ2-7
DNA: TGTGCCAATTCCCCGGGACAGGGGGACTACGAGCAGTACTTC
CDR3: CANSPGQGDYEQYF

V: TRBV12-5
D: NA
size: NA
J: TRBJ1-2
DNA: TGTGCTAGTGGTTTGGAGGAGGGGAATACCTTC
CDR3: CASGLEEGNTF

V: TRBV28
D: NA
size: NA
J: TRBJ2-7
DNA: TGTGCCACCCTAGGCGGTTGGGGGCGCGAGCAGTACTTC
CDR3: CATLGGWGREQYF

V: TRBV5-1
D: TRBD1
size: NA
J: TRBJ1-2
DNA: TGCGCCAGCAGCTTGGGGGACAGGGGGCAGGACTATGGCTACACCTTC
CDR3: CASSLGDRGQDYGYTF

V: TRBV5-6
D: TRBD1
size: NA
J: TRBJ2-5
DNA: TGTGCCAGCAGCTTACCGGGACAGGGGGCTAGAGAGACCCAGTACTTC
CDR3: CASSLPGQGARETQYF

V: TRBV19
D: TRBD1
size: NA
J: TRBJ1-6
DNA: TGTGCCACTGGACAGGGCAATAATTCACCCCTCCACTTT
CDR3: CATGQGNNSPLHF

V: TRBV18
D: TRBD1
size: NA
J: TRBJ2-5
DNA: TGTGCCAGCTCCCCTAAGGACAGGGGGCGGGAGACCCAGTACTTC
CDR3: CASSPKDRGRETQYF

V: TRBV5-1
D: TRBD1
size: NA
J: TRBJ2-1
DNA: TGCGCCAGCAGCTTGGAGGCAGGGGGCCAAGGTGAGCAGTTCTTC
CDR3: CASSLEAGGQGEQFF

V: TRBV7-2
D: NA
size: NA
J: TRBJ2-3
DNA: TGTGCCAGCAGCTCCCGCGTTACAGATACGCAGTATTTT
CDR3: CASSSRVTDTQYF

V: TRBV7-2
D: TRBD1
size: NA
J: TRBJ1-2
DNA: TGTGCCAGCAGCTTAGGTCCACAGGGGGTAGGACATGGCTACACCTTC
CDR3: CASSLGPQGVGHGYTF

V: TRBV28
D: TRBD2
size: NA
J: TRBJ2-1
DNA: TGTGCCGGCAAAAGCGGGGGGCTTGTCAGTTACAATGAGCAGTTCTTC
CDR3: CAGKSGGLVSYNEQFF

V: TRBV28
D: TRBD1
size: NA
J: TRBJ2-1
DNA: TGTGCCAGCACCCAGGGGACAGGTAACAATGAGCAGTTCTTC
CDR3: CASTQGTGNNEQFF

V: TRBV10-3
D: NA
size: once
J: TRBJ1-3
DNA: TGTGCCATCAGCGTCCAGGGCCCCGACTCTGGAAACACCATATATTTT
CDR3: CAISVQGPDSGNTIYF

V: TRBV13
D: TRBD2
size: NA
J: TRBJ2-5
DNA: TGTGCCAGCAGCTCCCGGACTAGCGGGAGGGAAGAGACCCAGTACTTC
CDR3: CASSSRTSGREETQYF

V: TRBV7-9
D: NA
size: NA
J: TRBJ2-3
DNA: TGTGCCAGCAGCTTAGCTAGCGGCACAGATACGCAGTATTTT
CDR3: CASSLASGTDTQYF

V: TRBV7-9
D: NA
size: NA
J: TRBJ1-5
DNA: TGTGCCAGCAGCTTAGGGACCTTAGGGACACCTAAGGACAATCAGCCCCAGCATTTT
CDR3: CASSLGTLGTPKDNQPQHF

V: TRBV30
D: TRBD2
size: NA
J: TRBJ2-3
DNA: TGTGCCTGGAGTCCGACTAGCGGGACCATAGATACGCAGTATTTT
CDR3: CAWSPTSGTIDTQYF

V: TRBV7-3
D: NA
size: NA
J: TRBJ2-3
DNA: TGTGCCAGCAGCTCAACAGATACGCAGTATTTT
CDR3: CASSSTDTQYF

V: TRBV5-1
D: TRBD1
size: NA
J: TRBJ2-7
DNA: TGCGCCAGCAGCCTTAAACCGGGACAGGGGATAGGGTACGAGCAGTACTTC
CDR3: CASSLKPGQGIGYEQYF